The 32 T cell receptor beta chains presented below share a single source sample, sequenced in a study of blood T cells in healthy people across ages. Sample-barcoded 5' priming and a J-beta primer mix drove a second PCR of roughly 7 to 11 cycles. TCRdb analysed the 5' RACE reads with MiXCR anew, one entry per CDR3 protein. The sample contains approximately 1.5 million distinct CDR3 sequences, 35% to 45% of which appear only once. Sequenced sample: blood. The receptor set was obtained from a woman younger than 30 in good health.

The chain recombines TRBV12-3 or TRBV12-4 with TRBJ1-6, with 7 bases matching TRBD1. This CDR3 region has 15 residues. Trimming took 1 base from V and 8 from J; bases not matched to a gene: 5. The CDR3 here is CASSLGTGAYSPLHF. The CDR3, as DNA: TGTGCCAGCAGTTTAGGGACAGGCGCTTATTCACCCCTCCACTTT.

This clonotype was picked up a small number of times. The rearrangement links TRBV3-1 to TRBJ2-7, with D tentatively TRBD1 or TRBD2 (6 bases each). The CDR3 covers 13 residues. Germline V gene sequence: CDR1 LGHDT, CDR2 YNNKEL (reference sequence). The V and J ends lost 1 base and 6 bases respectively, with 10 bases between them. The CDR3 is CASSQVGGFEQYF. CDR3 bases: TGTGCCAGCAGCCAAGTAGGGGGGTTCGAGCAGTACTTC.

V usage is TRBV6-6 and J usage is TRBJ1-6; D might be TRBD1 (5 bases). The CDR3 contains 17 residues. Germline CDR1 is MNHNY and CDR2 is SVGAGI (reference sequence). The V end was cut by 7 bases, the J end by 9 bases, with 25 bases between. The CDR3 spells CASTPGPYVPYGSPLHF. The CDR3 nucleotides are TGTGCCAGCACCCCGGGGCCTTATGTCCCTTATGGTTCACCCCTCCACTTT.

CDR3 DNA sequence: TGTGCCAGCGGGCCTGGGGGCGATGAGCAGTTCTTC. Protein sequence: CASGPGGDEQFF. This chain links TRBV9 with TRBJ2-1; D perhaps matches TRBD1 (6 bases). This CDR3 is 12 amino acids long. Looked up from germline, CDR1 is SGDLS and CDR2 is YYNGEE. Trimming removed 7 bases at V and 8 bases at J, with 13 bases between.

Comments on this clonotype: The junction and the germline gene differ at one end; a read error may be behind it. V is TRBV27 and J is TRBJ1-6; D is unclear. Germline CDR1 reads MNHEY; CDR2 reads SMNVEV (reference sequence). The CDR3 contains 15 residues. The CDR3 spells CASRVASGVYSPPHF. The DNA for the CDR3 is TGTGCCAGCAGGGTTGCAAGCGGCGTTTATTCACCCCCCCACTTT.

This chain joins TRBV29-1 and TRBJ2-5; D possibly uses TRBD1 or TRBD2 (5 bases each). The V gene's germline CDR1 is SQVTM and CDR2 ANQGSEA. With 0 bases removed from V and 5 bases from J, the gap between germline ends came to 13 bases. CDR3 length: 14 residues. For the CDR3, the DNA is TGCAGCGTTGAAGATCCGGGACGGTTCGAGACCCAGTACTTC. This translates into CSVEDPGRFETQYF.

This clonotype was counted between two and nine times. In DNA form, the CDR3 reads TGCGCCAGCAGCTTAGAGACTAGCGTTCCCCCTGCCCCCCAGTACTTC. Encoded protein: CASSLETSVPPAPQYF. V and J are TRBV5-1 and TRBJ2-5; TRBD2 agrees at 8 bases. The germline CDR1 and CDR2 sequences are SGHRS and YFSETQ. The CDR3 runs 16 residues. V dropped 2 bases and J dropped 9; count of bases not matched to a gene: 15.

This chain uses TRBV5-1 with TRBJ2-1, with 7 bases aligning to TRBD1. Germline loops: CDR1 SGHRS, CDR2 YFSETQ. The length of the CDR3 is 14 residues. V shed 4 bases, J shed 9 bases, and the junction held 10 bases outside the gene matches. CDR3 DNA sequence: TGCGCCAGCAGCCCGGGACAGCCAGGGGGTGAGCAGTTCTTC. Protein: CASSPGQPGGEQFF.

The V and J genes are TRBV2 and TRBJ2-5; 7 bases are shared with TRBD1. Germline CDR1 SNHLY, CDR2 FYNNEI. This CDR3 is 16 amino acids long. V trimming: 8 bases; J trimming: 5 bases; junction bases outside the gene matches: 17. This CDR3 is CASGLFWQGVKETQYF. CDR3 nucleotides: TGTGCCAGCGGTCTCTTTTGGCAGGGGGTTAAGGAGACCCAGTACTTC.

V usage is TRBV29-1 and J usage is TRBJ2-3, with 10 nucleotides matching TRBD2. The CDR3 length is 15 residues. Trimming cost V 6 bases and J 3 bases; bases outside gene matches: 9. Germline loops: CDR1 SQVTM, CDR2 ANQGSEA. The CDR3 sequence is CSVGGASGGTDTQYF. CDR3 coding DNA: TGCAGCGTCGGCGGCGCTAGCGGGGGAACAGATACGCAGTATTTT.

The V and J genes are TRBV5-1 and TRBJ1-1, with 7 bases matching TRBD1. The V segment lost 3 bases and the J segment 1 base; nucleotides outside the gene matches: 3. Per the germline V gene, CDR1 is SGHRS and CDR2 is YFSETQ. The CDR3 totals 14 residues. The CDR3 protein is CASSWGQWNTEAFF. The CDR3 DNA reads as TGCGCCAGCAGCTGGGGACAGTGGAACACTGAAGCTTTCTTT.

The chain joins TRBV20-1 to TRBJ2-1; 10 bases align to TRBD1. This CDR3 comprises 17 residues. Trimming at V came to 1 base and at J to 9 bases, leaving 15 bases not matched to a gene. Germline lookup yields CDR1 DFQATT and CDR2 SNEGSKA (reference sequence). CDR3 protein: CSARAGTGVLLDGEQFF. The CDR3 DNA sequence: TGCAGTGCTAGAGCGGGGACAGGGGTGCTTTTGGATGGTGAGCAGTTCTTC.

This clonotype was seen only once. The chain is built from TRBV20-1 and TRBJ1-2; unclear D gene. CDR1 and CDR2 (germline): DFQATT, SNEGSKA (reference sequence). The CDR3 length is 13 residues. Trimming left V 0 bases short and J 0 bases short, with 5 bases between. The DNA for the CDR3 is TGCAGTGCTAGAGATGCCTCTAACTATGGCTACACCTTC. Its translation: CSARDASNYGYTF.

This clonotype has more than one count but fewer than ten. CDR3 sequence: CSVETPGLAPYNEQFF. The CDR3 DNA sequence: TGCAGCGTTGAAACCCCGGGACTAGCGCCTTACAATGAGCAGTTCTTC. This sequence joins TRBV29-1 and TRBJ2-1, with 10 bases lining up with TRBD2. The CDR3 is made up of 16 amino acids. V was pared by 2 bases and J by 4 bases, with 8 bases of the junction left unmatched. CDR1 and CDR2 (germline): SQVTM, ANQGSEA.

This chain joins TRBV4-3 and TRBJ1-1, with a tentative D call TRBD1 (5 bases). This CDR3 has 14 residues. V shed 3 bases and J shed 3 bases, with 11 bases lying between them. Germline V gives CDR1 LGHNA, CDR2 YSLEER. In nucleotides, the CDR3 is TGCGCCAGCAGCCAGGGGGAAGGACACACTGAAGCTTTCTTT. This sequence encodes CASSQGEGHTEAFF.

CDR3 DNA sequence: TGTGCCAGCAGTTTATCTCCGCTAGCGGGAGGGTACAATGAGCAGTTCTTC. Its translation: CASSLSPLAGGYNEQFF. The chain recombines TRBV28 with TRBJ2-1; 12 bases line up with TRBD2. The V gene's germline CDR1 is MDHEN and CDR2 SYDVKM. The CDR3 is 17 amino acids. With V trimmed by 1 base and J by 4 bases, 5 bases remained unmatched.

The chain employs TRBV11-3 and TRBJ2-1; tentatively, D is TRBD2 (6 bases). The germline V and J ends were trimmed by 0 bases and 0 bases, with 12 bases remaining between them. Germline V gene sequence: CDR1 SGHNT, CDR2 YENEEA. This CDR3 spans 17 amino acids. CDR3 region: CASSLDLDGSSYNEQFF. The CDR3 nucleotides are TGTGCCAGCAGCTTAGATCTTGACGGGAGCTCCTACAATGAGCAGTTCTTC.

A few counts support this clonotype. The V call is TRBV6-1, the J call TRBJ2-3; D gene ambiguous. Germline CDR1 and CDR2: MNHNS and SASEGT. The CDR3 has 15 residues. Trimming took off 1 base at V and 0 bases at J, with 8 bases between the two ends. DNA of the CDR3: TGTGCCAGCAGTGAAGTAAACCCTAGCACAGATACGCAGTATTTT. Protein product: CASSEVNPSTDTQYF.

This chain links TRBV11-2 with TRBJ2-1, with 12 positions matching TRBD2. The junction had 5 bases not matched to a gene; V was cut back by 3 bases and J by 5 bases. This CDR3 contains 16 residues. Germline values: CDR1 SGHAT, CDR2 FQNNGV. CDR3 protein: CASSLWTSGKNNEQFF. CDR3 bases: TGTGCCAGCAGCTTGTGGACTAGCGGGAAAAACAATGAGCAGTTCTTC.

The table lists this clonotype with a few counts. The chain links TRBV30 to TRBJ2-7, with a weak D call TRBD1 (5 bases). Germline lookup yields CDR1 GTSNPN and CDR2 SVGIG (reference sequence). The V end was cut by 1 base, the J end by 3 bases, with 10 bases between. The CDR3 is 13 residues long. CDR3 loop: CAWSAMTVYEQYF. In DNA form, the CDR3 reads TGTGCCTGGAGTGCCATGACAGTCTACGAGCAGTACTTC.

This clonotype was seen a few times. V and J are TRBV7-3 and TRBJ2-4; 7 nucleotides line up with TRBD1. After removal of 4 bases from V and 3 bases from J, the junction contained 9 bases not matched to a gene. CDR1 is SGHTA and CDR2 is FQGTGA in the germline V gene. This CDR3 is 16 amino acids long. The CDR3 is CASSSKTGKVKNIQYF. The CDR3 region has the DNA TGTGCCAGCAGCTCCAAGACAGGGAAAGTCAAAAACATTCAGTACTTC.

As DNA, the CDR3 is TGCAGTGCTAAAGACTACGCTGAGACCCAGTACTTC. Protein sequence: CSAKDYAETQYF. The chain links TRBV20-1 to TRBJ2-7; weak D call: TRBD2 (5 bases). The J call may be in error: the DNA end matches TRBJ2-5 better. Germline CDR1 DFQATT, CDR2 SNEGSKA (reference sequence). The CDR3 covers 12 residues.

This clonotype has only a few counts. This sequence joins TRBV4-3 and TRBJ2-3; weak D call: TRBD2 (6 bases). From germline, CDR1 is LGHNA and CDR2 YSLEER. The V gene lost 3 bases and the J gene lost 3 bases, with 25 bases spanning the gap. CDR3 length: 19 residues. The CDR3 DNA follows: TGCGCCAGCAGCCACCGGACGGACGGGGGTTCGGGAGCAACAGATACGCAGTATTTT. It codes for CASSHRTDGGSGATDTQYF.

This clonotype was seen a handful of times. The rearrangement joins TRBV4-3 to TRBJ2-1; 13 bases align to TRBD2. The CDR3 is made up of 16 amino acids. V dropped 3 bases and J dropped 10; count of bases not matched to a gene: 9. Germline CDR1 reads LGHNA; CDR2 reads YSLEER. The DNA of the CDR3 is TGCGCCAGCAGCCAGGAACTAGCGGGAGGGCCGGGCGAGCAGTTCTTC. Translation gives CASSQELAGGPGEQFF.

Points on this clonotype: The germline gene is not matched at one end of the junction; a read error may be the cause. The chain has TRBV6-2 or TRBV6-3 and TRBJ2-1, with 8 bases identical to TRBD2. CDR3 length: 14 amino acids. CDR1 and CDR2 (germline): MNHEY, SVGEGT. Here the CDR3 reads CVSSYGLASDEQFF. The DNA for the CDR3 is TGTGTCAGCAGTTATGGACTAGCCAGCGATGAGCAGTTCTTC.

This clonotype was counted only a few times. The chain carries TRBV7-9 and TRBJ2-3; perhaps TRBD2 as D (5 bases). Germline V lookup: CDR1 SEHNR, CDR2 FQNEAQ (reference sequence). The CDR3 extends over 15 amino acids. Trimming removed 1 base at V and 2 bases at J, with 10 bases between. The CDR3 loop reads CASSLVGRATDTQYF. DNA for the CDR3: TGTGCCAGCAGCTTAGTCGGGCGGGCCACAGATACGCAGTATTTT. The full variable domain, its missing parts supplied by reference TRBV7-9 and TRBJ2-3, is DTGVSQNPRHKITKRGQNVTFRCDPISEHNRLYWYRQTLGQGPEFLTYFQNEAQLEKSRLLSDRFSAERPKGSFSTLEIQRTEQGDSAMYLCASSLVGRATDTQYFGPGTRLTVL.

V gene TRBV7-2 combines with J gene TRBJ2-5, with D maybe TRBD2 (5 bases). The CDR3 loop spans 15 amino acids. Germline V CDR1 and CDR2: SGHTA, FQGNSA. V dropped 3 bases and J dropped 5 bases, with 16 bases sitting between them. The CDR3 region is CASSFEDWRMETQYF. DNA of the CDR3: TGTGCCAGCAGCTTCGAGGACTGGAGGATGGAGACCCAGTACTTC.

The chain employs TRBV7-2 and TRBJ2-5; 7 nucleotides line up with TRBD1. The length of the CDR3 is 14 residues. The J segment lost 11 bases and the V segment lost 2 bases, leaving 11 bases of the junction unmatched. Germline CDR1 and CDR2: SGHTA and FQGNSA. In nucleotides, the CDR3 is TGTGCCAGCAGCTTAAGGGGGCTAGAAGGTGAGCAGTACTTC. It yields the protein CASSLRGLEGEQYF.

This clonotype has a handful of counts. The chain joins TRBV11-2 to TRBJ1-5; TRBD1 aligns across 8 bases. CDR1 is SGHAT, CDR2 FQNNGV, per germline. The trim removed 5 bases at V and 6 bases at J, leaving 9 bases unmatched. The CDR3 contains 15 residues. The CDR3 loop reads CASSHGQGGIQPQHF. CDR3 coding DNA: TGTGCCAGCAGCCATGGACAGGGAGGAATTCAGCCCCAGCATTTT. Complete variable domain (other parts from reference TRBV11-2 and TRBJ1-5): EAGVAQSPRYKIIEKRQSVAFWCNPISGHATLYWYQQILGQGPKLLIQFQNNGVVDDSQLPKDRFSAERLKGVDSTLKIQPAKLEDSAVYLCASSHGQGGIQPQHFGDGTRLSIL.

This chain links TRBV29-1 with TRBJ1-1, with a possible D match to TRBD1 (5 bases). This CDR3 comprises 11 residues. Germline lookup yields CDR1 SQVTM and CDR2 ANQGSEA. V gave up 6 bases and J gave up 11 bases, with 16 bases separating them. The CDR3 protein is CSVETGLEAFF. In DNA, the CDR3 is TGCAGCGTGGAAACGGGACTTGAGGCTTTCTTT.

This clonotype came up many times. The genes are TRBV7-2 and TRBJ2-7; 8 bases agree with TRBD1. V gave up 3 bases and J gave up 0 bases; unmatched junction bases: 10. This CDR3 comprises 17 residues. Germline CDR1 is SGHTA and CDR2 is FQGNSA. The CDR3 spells CASSLNSGTGLSYEQYF. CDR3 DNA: TGTGCCAGCAGCTTGAATTCCGGGACAGGCCTCTCCTACGAGCAGTACTTC.

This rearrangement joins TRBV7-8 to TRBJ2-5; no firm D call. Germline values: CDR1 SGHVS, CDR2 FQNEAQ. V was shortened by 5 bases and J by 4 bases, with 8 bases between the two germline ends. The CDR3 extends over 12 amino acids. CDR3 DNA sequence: TGTGCCAGCAGCAATGCCCCAGAGACCCAGTACTTC. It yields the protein CASSNAPETQYF.